The 21 T cell receptor beta chains below come from one sample, sequenced in a study of blood T cell repertoires in COVID-19. Generated by immunoSEQ multiplex PCR, the TCRdb table keeps only in-frame clones and is missing some. The sample yields around 700,000 clones, 75% to 90% seen once. The sequencing sample was made of peripheral blood. All receptors come from a woman aged 18 to 35 with acute or convalescent COVID-19.

The chain couples TRBV5-4 to TRBJ2-7, with 12 bases fitting TRBD2. This CDR3 has 13 residues. The V gene's germline CDR1 is SGHNT and CDR2 YYREEE (reference sequence). V was clipped by 9 bases and J by 7 bases; unmatched bases: 8. For the CDR3, the DNA is TGTGCCACCAGACTAGCGGGGGCCGGGGAGCAGTACTTC. It encodes CATRLAGAGEQYF.

The chain combines TRBV19 with TRBJ2-1; D unresolved. The V end was cut by 3 bases, the J end by 5 bases, with 5 bases between. Germline values: CDR1 LNHDA, CDR2 SQIVND (reference sequence). This CDR3 region has 12 residues. In DNA form, the CDR3 reads TGTGCCAGTAGTATTCCAGACAATGAGCAGTTCTTC. It is translated as CASSIPDNEQFF.

The chain uses TRBV6-6 and TRBJ2-1; 8 nucleotides match TRBD2. V was pared by 6 bases and J by 12 bases, with 16 bases of the junction left unmatched. Per germline, CDR1 MNHNY and CDR2 SVGAGI (reference sequence). The CDR3 loop spans 15 amino acids. The CDR3 loop reads CASSPFRAGARGQFF. Here the CDR3 DNA reads TGTGCCAGCAGCCCCTTCAGAGCGGGGGCGCGGGGGCAGTTCTTC.

The chain has TRBV19 and TRBJ2-7, with a weak D call TRBD2 (5 bases). Germline V lookup: CDR1 LNHDA, CDR2 SQIVND (reference sequence). This CDR3 is 13 amino acids long. The V end lost 3 bases, the J end lost 3 bases, and 9 bases lay between the germline ends. CDR3 protein: CASSIDYLYEQYF. The DNA for the CDR3 is TGTGCCAGTAGTATCGACTACCTCTACGAGCAGTACTTC.

This chain uses TRBV6-5 with TRBJ1-2; 8 bases map to TRBD1. The germline CDR1 and CDR2 sequences are MNHEY and SVGAGI. The CDR3 consists of 13 residues. Unmatched junction bases numbered 2, after V lost 4 bases and J lost 4 bases. As DNA, the CDR3 is TGTGCCAGCAGTTGGGGACAGGCCTATGGCTACACCTTC. It translates to CASSWGQAYGYTF.

V usage is TRBV7-2 and J usage is TRBJ2-7; possible D gene TRBD2, 5 bases. There are 13 residues in the CDR3. V lost 0 bases and J lost 10, with 13 bases in between. The germline V gene encodes CDR1 SGHTA and CDR2 FQGNSA. As DNA, the CDR3 is TGTGCCAGCAGCTTAGCGGGCGGGCTTGGTCAGTACTTC. This encodes CASSLAGGLGQYF.

V is TRBV28 and J is TRBJ1-2; TRBD1 agrees at 7 bases. Germline V gene data show CDR1 as MDHEN and CDR2 as SYDVKM. There are 16 residues in the CDR3. Trimming removed 5 bases from V and 5 bases from J; junction bases left unmatched: 14. This CDR3 is CASSLAGTDLGYGYTF. CDR3 bases: TGTGCCAGCAGTCTTGCGGGGACAGACCTCGGTTATGGCTACACCTTC.

The rearrangement links TRBV7-9 to TRBJ1-6; no firm D call. V was clipped by 5 bases and J by 5 bases, with 16 bases between them. The CDR3 length is 16 residues. Germline V lookup: CDR1 SEHNR, CDR2 FQNEAQ (reference sequence). CDR3 bases: TGTGCCAGCAGCGTAGTAGCGGGCCTTAATAATTCACCCCTCCACTTT. Residues: CASSVVAGLNNSPLHF.

The chain couples TRBV4-1 to TRBJ1-2; D perhaps matches TRBD1 (5 bases). Deletions cut 2 bases from V and 3 bases from J, with 19 bases between. CDR1 MGHRA and CDR2 YSYEKL come from the germline V gene. There are 17 residues in the CDR3. As DNA, the CDR3 is TGCGCCAGCAGCCAATCCCATCGGGTACGGGGGGACTATGGCTACACCTTC. Residues: CASSQSHRVRGDYGYTF.

The chain is built from TRBV3-1 (or the pseudogene TRBV3-2) and TRBJ1-1; D is possibly TRBD1 (6 bases). Germline CDR1 and CDR2: LGHDT and YNNKEL (reference sequence). The length of the CDR3 is 18 residues. Trimming cost V 6 bases and J 0 bases, with 23 bases left between them. CDR3: CASRRAHGGGHMNTEAFF. For the CDR3, the DNA is TGTGCCAGCAGACGTGCACATGGGGGGGGCCACATGAACACTGAAGCTTTCTTT.

The J gene is TRBJ1-1, the V gene TRBV5-5; 8 nucleotides agree with TRBD1. Germline loops: CDR1 SGHKS, CDR2 YYEKEE (reference sequence). The CDR3 has 15 amino acids. V lost 3 bases to trimming and J lost 5 bases; unmatched junction nucleotides: 9. The CDR3 loop is CASSYRDRFFTEAFF. The DNA for the CDR3 is TGTGCCAGCAGCTACCGGGACAGGTTTTTTACTGAAGCTTTCTTT.

The J gene is TRBJ2-3, the V gene TRBV2; tentative D call: TRBD2 (5 bases). Germline V CDR1 and CDR2: SNHLY, FYNNEI. The V and J ends lost 7 bases and 1 base respectively, with 18 bases between them. This CDR3 has 16 amino acids. CDR3 sequence reads: CASNELRVEGTDTQYF. CDR3 coding DNA: TGTGCCAGCAATGAGTTGAGGGTGGAGGGCACAGATACGCAGTATTTT.

The J gene is TRBJ2-2, the V gene TRBV4-3; the match to TRBD2 covers 10 bases. The CDR3 is made up of 18 amino acids. Unmatched junction bases numbered 8, after V lost 4 bases and J lost 0 bases. Germline V CDR1 and CDR2: LGHNA, YSLEER. The CDR3 sequence: CASSPGLAGGSNTGELFF. The CDR3 coding sequence is TGCGCCAGCAGCCCGGGGTTAGCGGGGGGCTCGAACACCGGGGAGCTGTTTTTT.

The chain has TRBV2 and TRBJ1-4; D is ambiguous. The germline gives CDR1 SNHLY, CDR2 FYNNEI. Trimming cost V 7 bases and J 4 bases, with 19 bases left between them. This CDR3 is 16 amino acids long. CDR3 coding DNA: TGTGCCAGCAAGACCTTGACACAGTACGGTAATGAAAAACTGTTTTTT. Translating gives CASKTLTQYGNEKLFF.

The V and J genes are TRBV11-2 and TRBJ1-1, with a weak D call TRBD1 (5 bases). The CDR3 is 17 amino acids. The germline V gene encodes CDR1 SGHAT and CDR2 FQNNGV. V was clipped by 5 bases and J by 6 bases, with 25 bases between them. This CDR3 is CASSLFLPTALWAEAFF. CDR3 nucleotides: TGTGCCAGCAGCCTCTTCCTCCCGACAGCCCTCTGGGCTGAAGCTTTCTTT. Supplemented by reference TRBV11-2 and TRBJ1-1, the full variable domain reads EAGVAQSPRYKIIEKRQSVAFWCNPISGHATLYWYQQILGQGPKLLIQFQNNGVVDDSQLPKDRFSAERLKGVDSTLKIQPAKLEDSAVYLCASSLFLPTALWAEAFFGQGTRLTVV.

The chain combines TRBV19 with TRBJ2-7; D gene ambiguous. The CDR3 loop spans 12 amino acids. V dropped 4 bases and J dropped 5 bases, with 9 bases sitting between them. From germline, CDR1 is LNHDA and CDR2 SQIVND (reference sequence). The CDR3 spells CASSTDTHEQYF. Here the CDR3 DNA reads TGTGCCAGTAGTACTGACACCCACGAGCAGTACTTC.

As to this clone: Other DNA sequences in this specimen translate into the identical CDR3. The chain recombines TRBV7-2 with TRBJ2-3, with 9 bases that match TRBD2. V was clipped by 1 base and J by 5 bases; unmatched bases: 4. This CDR3 is built from 15 residues. Germline-derived CDR1 and CDR2 are SGHTA and FQGNSA. This CDR3 is CASSLGGSGGDTQYF. CDR3 nucleotides: TGTGCCAGCAGCTTAGGGGGTAGCGGGGGAGATACGCAGTATTTT. Based on the CDR3 plus reference TRBV7-2 and TRBJ2-3, the full variable domain is GAGVSQSPSNKVTEKGKDVELRCDPISGHTALYWYRQSLGQGLEFLIYFQGNSAPDKSGLPSDRFSAERTGGSVSTLTIQRTQQEDSAVYLCASSLGGSGGDTQYFGPGTRLTVL.

The chain recombines TRBV30 with TRBJ1-3; 10 nucleotides line up with TRBD1. The CDR3 is 15 residues long. The V gene's germline CDR1 is GTSNPN and CDR2 SVGIG (reference sequence). The ends lost 2 bases at V and 4 bases at J; junction bases unmatched: 5. This chain's CDR3 is CAWSNDRGPGNTIYF. DNA for the CDR3: TGTGCCTGGAGTAATGACAGGGGGCCCGGAAACACCATATATTTT.

The chain uses TRBV10-3 and TRBJ2-7, with 11 bases matching TRBD2. Per germline, CDR1 ENHRY and CDR2 SYGVKD. This CDR3 spans 14 amino acids. V dropped 6 bases and J dropped 6; count of bases not matched to a gene: 7. CDR3 region: CAIRGSGGAREQYF. CDR3 nucleotide sequence: TGTGCCATCAGAGGTAGCGGGGGGGCCCGCGAGCAGTACTTC.

A remark on this clone: Other DNA sequences in the same sample also yield this CDR3. The chain joins TRBV4-3 to TRBJ1-2; 7 nucleotides agree with TRBD1. Germline CDR1 reads LGHNA; CDR2 reads YSLEER. J lost 3 bases, V lost 2 bases, and 6 bases had no gene match. There are 15 residues in the CDR3. The CDR3 DNA is TGCGCCAGCAGCCAACGGCAGGGGGTGGACTATGGCTACACCTTC. Translation gives CASSQRQGVDYGYTF.

The rearrangement links TRBV24-1 to TRBJ2-1, with 10 bases fitting TRBD2. V dropped 5 bases and J dropped 3; count of bases not matched to a gene: 6. The CDR3 extends over 16 amino acids. Germline lookup yields CDR1 KGHDR and CDR2 SFDVKD. The CDR3 is CATSAYGTSDYNEQFF. DNA of the CDR3: TGTGCCACCAGTGCCTACGGGACTAGCGACTACAATGAGCAGTTCTTC.